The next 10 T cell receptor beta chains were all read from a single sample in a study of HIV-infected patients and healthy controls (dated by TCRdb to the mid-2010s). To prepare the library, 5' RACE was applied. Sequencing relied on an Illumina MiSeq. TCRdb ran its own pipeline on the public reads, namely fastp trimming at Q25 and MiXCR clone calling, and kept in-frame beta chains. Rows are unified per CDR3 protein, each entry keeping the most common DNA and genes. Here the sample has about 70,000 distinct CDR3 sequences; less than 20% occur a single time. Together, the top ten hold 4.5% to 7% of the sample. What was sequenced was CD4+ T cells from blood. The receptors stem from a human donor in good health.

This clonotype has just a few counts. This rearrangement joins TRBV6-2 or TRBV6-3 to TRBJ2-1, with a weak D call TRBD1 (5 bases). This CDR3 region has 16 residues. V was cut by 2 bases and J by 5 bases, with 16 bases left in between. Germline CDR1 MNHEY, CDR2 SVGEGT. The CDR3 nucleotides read TGTGCCAGCAGTTACCACCGCCCCCAGGGTCACAATGAGCAGTTCTTC. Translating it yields CASSYHRPQGHNEQFF.

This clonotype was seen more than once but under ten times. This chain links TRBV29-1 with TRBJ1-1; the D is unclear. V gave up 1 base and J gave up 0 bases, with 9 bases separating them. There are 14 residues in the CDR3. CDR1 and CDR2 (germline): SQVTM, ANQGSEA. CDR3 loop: CSVEVPSLNTEAFF. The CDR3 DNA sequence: TGCAGCGTTGAAGTACCCAGCCTGAACACTGAAGCTTTCTTT.

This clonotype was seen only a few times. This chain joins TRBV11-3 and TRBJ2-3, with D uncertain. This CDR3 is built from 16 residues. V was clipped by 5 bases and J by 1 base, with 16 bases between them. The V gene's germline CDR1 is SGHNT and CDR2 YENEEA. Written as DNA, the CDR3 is TGTGCCAGCAGCCCCCCGGTGGGCGATGGCACAGATACGCAGTATTTT. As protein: CASSPPVGDGTDTQYF. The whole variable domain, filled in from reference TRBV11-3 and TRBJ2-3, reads EAGVVQSPRYKIIEKKQPVAFWCNPISGHNTLYWYLQNLGQGPELLIRYENEEAVDDSQLPKDRFSAERLKGVDSTLKIQPAELGDSAVYLCASSPPVGDGTDTQYFGPGTRLTVL.

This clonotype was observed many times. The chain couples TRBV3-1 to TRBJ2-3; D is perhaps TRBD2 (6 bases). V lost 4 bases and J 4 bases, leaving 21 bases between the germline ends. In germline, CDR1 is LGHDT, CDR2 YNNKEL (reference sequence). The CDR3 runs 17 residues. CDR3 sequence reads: CASSRYSTEKRADTQYF. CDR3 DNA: TGTGCCAGCAGCCGATACTCGACCGAAAAGCGGGCAGATACGCAGTATTTT.

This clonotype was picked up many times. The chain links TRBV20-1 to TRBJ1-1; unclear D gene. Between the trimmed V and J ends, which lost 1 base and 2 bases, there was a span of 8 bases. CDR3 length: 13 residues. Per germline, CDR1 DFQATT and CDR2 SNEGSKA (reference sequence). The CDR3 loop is CSARVRRNTEAFF. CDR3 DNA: TGCAGTGCTAGAGTTCGGCGAAACACTGAAGCTTTCTTT.

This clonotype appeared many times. CDR3 in DNA: TGTGCCAGCAGTTCTCATTTTGAGAATGAGCAGTTCTTC. The encoded protein is CASSSHFENEQFF. This chain joins TRBV6-2 or TRBV6-3 and TRBJ2-1; D is ambiguous. CDR1 is MNHEY and CDR2 is SVGEGT in the germline V gene. The length of the CDR3 is 13 residues. Trimming removed 4 bases at V and 7 bases at J, with 11 bases between.

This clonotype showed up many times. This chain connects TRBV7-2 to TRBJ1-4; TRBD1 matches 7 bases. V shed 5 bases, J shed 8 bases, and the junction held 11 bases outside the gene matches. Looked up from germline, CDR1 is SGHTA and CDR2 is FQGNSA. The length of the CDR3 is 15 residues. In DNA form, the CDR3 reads TGTGCCAGCAGCCCAGACAGGGATCCGAGAGAAAAACTGTTTTTT. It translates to CASSPDRDPREKLFF.

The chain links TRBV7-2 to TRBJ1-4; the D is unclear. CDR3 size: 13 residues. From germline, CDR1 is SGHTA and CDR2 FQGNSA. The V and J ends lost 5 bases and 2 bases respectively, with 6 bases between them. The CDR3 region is CASSPGTNEKLFF. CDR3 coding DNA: TGTGCCAGCAGCCCAGGCACTAATGAAAAACTGTTTTTT.

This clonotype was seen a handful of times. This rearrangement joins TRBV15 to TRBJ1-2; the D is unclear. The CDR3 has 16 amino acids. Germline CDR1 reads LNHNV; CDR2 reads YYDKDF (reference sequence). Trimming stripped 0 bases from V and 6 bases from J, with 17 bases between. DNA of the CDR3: TGTGCCACCAGCAGAGATCGCGGGGATGTGGGGAATGGCTACACCTTC. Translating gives CATSRDRGDVGNGYTF.

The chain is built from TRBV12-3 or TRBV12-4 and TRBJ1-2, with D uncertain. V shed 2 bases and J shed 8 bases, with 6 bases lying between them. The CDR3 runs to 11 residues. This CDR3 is CASSLSRGYTF. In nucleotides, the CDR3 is TGTGCCAGCAGTTTATCTCGCGGCTACACCTTC.